Presented here are 25 T cell receptor beta chains from one specimen sequenced in a study of response to subunit inactivated influenza vaccine. TCRdb reanalysed the RT-PCR reads using MiXCR and keeps one entry per CDR3 protein. The table has approximately 500,000 distinct CDR3 sequences, 10% to 15% seen once. The sequenced sample was PBMCs from blood, obtained more than 35 days after vaccination. The receptors were gathered from a man aged 50 to 59 who received an inactivated influenza vaccine.

The J gene is TRBJ2-7, the V gene TRBV7-9; 7 positions agree with TRBD1. CDR3 size: 12 residues. V dropped 5 bases and J dropped 8; count of bases not matched to a gene: 6. Germline CDR1 and CDR2: SEHNR and FQNEAQ (reference sequence). DNA of the CDR3: TGTGCCAGCAGCCCCGGGACAGTTAAGCAGTACTTC. Translation gives CASSPGTVKQYF.

This clonotype was seen ten or more times. The chain combines TRBV6-2 or TRBV6-3 with TRBJ1-1; D is unclear. The germline V gene has CDR1 MNHEY and CDR2 SVGEGT. The CDR3 sequence is 16 residues long. V was clipped by 0 bases and J by 5 bases, with 16 bases between them. The CDR3 DNA is TGTGCCAGCAGTTACTCGATATTGTGGAAAAGGACTGAAGCTTTCTTT. Residues: CASSYSILWKRTEAFF.

The chain has TRBV10-2 and TRBJ2-7, with TRBD2 identical over 10 bases. CDR3 length: 13 amino acids. Germline CDR1 is WSHSY and CDR2 is SAAADI. Trimming took 8 bases from V and 4 from J; bases not matched to a gene: 5. The CDR3 nucleotides are TGCGCCAGCCTAGCGGGGGTAAGGTACGAGCAGTACTTC. Encoded protein: CASLAGVRYEQYF.

The chain recombines TRBV7-3 with TRBJ2-3; possibly TRBD2 for D (6 bases). V was clipped by 5 bases and J by 7 bases, with 7 bases between them. CDR3 length: 11 residues. Germline V lookup: CDR1 SGHTA, CDR2 FQGTGA. CDR3 nucleotides: TGTGCCAGCAGCCGCGGGAATACGCAGTATTTT. Its protein is CASSRGNTQYF.

This rearrangement joins TRBV3-1 to TRBJ1-1, with D unclear. This CDR3 is 13 amino acids long. Between the trimmed V and J ends, which lost 6 bases and 4 bases, there was a span of 12 bases. Germline lookup yields CDR1 LGHDT and CDR2 YNNKEL (reference sequence). CDR3: CASSDPGGTEAFF. CDR3 nucleotide sequence: TGTGCCAGCAGTGACCCCGGTGGCACTGAAGCTTTCTTT.

This clonotype has only a few counts. The chain couples TRBV12-3 or TRBV12-4 to TRBJ1-2; 9 nucleotides line up with TRBD1. V shed 7 bases, J shed 4 bases, and the junction held 7 bases outside the gene matches. CDR3 length: 14 amino acids. The CDR3 is CASIQGASGYGYTF. The DNA of the CDR3 is TGTGCCAGCATACAGGGGGCATCGGGCTATGGCTACACCTTC.

This chain joins TRBV30 and TRBJ2-1; maybe TRBD2 (6 bases). V was cut by 5 bases and J by 0 bases, with 17 bases left in between. CDR3 length: 16 amino acids. The germline gives CDR1 GTSNPN, CDR2 SVGIG (reference sequence). Here the CDR3 reads CAWGGASGSSYNEQFF. The DNA for the CDR3 is TGTGCCTGGGGAGGGGCCTCCGGGAGCTCCTACAATGAGCAGTTCTTC.

This clonotype was detected only a few times. This chain links TRBV28 with TRBJ2-5, with no clear D. Germline V CDR1 and CDR2: MDHEN, SYDVKM. Trimming cost V 1 base and J 1 base, with 7 bases left between them. CDR3 length: 14 residues. CDR3 sequence reads: CASSLSTFQETQYF. In DNA form, the CDR3 reads TGTGCCAGCAGTTTATCGACATTCCAAGAGACCCAGTACTTC.

This rearrangement joins TRBV4-1 to TRBJ2-1; the match to TRBD2 covers 7 bases. J was trimmed by 6 bases and V by 1 base; bases with no gene match: 12. This CDR3 contains 17 residues. Per germline, CDR1 MGHRA and CDR2 YSYEKL. The CDR3 is CASSQGRLADKANEQFF. CDR3 DNA sequence: TGCGCCAGCAGCCAAGGGCGGCTAGCGGACAAGGCCAATGAGCAGTTCTTC.

The V gene is TRBV27, the J gene TRBJ2-3, with 8 bases lining up with TRBD2. The CDR3 spans 14 residues. V trimming: 3 bases; J trimming: 7 bases; junction bases outside the gene matches: 6. Germline values: CDR1 MNHEY, CDR2 SMNVEV (reference sequence). The CDR3 sequence: CASSLGLAGNTQYF. CDR3 nucleotide sequence: TGTGCCAGCAGTTTGGGGCTAGCGGGTAATACGCAGTATTTT.

The table lists this clonotype with many counts. V usage is TRBV6-1 and J usage is TRBJ2-7, with TRBD1 as a possible D gene (6 bases). V was trimmed by 1 base and J by 6 bases, leaving 19 bases between them. This CDR3 has 16 amino acids. CDR1 MNHNS and CDR2 SASEGT come from the germline V gene. In nucleotides, the CDR3 is TGTGCCAGCAGTGAAGTAGGTTGGCAGGGGTCGAGCGAGCAGTACTTC. It codes for CASSEVGWQGSSEQYF.

This clonotype occurred many times. The J gene is TRBJ2-5, the V gene TRBV10-3; D unresolved. Trimming removed 0 bases from V and 4 bases from J, with 3 bases in between. From germline, CDR1 is ENHRY and CDR2 SYGVKD. This CDR3 comprises 12 residues. Here the CDR3 DNA reads TGTGCCATCAGTGAGTCTAGAGAGACCCAGTACTTC. The encoded protein is CAISESRETQYF.

This clonotype was detected ten times or more. The gene calls are TRBV15 and TRBJ2-6; 8 nucleotides match TRBD2. Germline values: CDR1 LNHNV, CDR2 YYDKDF (reference sequence). The V segment lost 0 bases and the J segment 2 bases; nucleotides outside the gene matches: 6. CDR3 size: 18 residues. In DNA, the CDR3 is TGTGCCACCAGCAGAGATGGTCGACTAGCGCCTGGGGCCAACGTCCTGACTTTC. Translated, it gives CATSRDGRLAPGANVLTF. Based on the CDR3 plus reference TRBV15 and TRBJ2-6, the full variable domain is DAMVIQNPRYQVTQFGKPVTLSCSQTLNHNVMYWYQQKSSQAPKLLFHYYDKDFNNEADTPDNFQSRRPNTSFCFLDIRSPGLGDTAMYLCATSRDGRLAPGANVLTFGAGSRLTVL.

The chain carries TRBV20-1 and TRBJ1-5, with unresolved D. The CDR3 has 12 amino acids. The V gene's germline CDR1 is DFQATT and CDR2 SNEGSKA (reference sequence). V shed 5 bases and J shed 7 bases, with 12 bases lying between them. The CDR3 coding sequence is TGCAGTGCTGAACAAGGGAGCCAGCCCCAGCATTTT. It yields the protein CSAEQGSQPQHF.

CDR3 in amino acids: CASSFLIPGQGEDEQYF. Here the CDR3 DNA reads TGTGCCAGCAGTTTTCTTATTCCGGGACAGGGGGAGGACGAGCAGTACTTC. The chain links TRBV28 to TRBJ2-7, with 11 nucleotides matching TRBD1. Germline-derived CDR1 and CDR2 are MDHEN and SYDVKM. The CDR3 has 17 amino acids. Trimming cost V 3 bases and J 5 bases; bases outside gene matches: 12.

In this sample, this clonotype turned up many times. The rearrangement links TRBV12-3 or TRBV12-4 to TRBJ1-5, with D perhaps TRBD1 (5 bases). There are 15 residues in the CDR3. V lost 5 bases and J lost 0, with 11 bases in between. Here the CDR3 DNA reads TGTGCCAGCAGTCCAACAGGACGTAGCAATCAGCCCCAGCATTTT. As protein: CASSPTGRSNQPQHF.

This clonotype was observed a few times. The chain recombines TRBV6-5 with TRBJ2-1; possible D gene TRBD2, 6 bases. Per the germline V gene, CDR1 is MNHEY and CDR2 is SVGAGI. The CDR3 loop spans 14 amino acids. Deletions cut 2 bases from V and 9 bases from J, with 14 bases between. Written as DNA, the CDR3 is TGTGCCAGCAGTTACCTGACTAGTATTACTGAGCAGTTCTTC. Translated, it gives CASSYLTSITEQFF.

This clonotype was recorded at least ten times. The chain employs TRBV12-3 or TRBV12-4 and TRBJ2-4, with a weak D call TRBD2 (6 bases). Trimming removed 6 bases from V and 9 bases from J, with 18 bases in between. The CDR3 is made up of 14 amino acids. CDR3 residues: CASSLPGLQAIQYF. The DNA of the CDR3 is TGTGCCAGCAGCCTGCCGGGACTCCAAGCCATTCAGTACTTC.

This clonotype was counted at least ten times. One end of the junction does not line up with germline, which may come from a read error. The chain recombines TRBV7-2 with TRBJ2-1; 10 nucleotides agree with TRBD2. CDR3 length: 15 amino acids. Germline-derived CDR1 and CDR2 are SGHTA and FQGNSA. The CDR3 sequence: CASRLAGGSYNEQFF. The DNA of the CDR3 is TGTGCCAGCAGGTTAGCGGGAGGTTCCTACAATGAGCAGTTCTTC.

This clonotype was detected only a few times. The J gene is TRBJ2-2, the V gene TRBV28; 8 bases are a match to TRBD2. The CDR3 length is 15 residues. Trimming removed 1 base from V and 7 bases from J; junction bases left unmatched: 5. Germline CDR1 MDHEN, CDR2 SYDVKM. CDR3 coding DNA: TGTGCCAGCAGTTTATCCGGGGGGGGAAGCGGGGAGCTGTTTTTT. This gives the protein CASSLSGGGSGELFF.

The gene calls are TRBV20-1 and TRBJ2-7; D may match TRBD1 or TRBD2 (5 bases each). The germline gives CDR1 DFQATT, CDR2 SNEGSKA (reference sequence). Trimming removed 3 bases from V and 3 bases from J, with 15 bases in between. This CDR3 is 14 amino acids long. The CDR3: CSARAVAGSYEQYF. The CDR3 DNA reads TGCAGTGCTAGGGCCGTGGCAGGGAGCTACGAGCAGTACTTC.

The J gene is TRBJ1-5, the V gene TRBV6-6, with TRBD1 matching 8 bases. Looked up from germline, CDR1 is MNHNY and CDR2 is SVGAGI (reference sequence). V dropped 6 bases and J dropped 6; count of bases not matched to a gene: 4. CDR3 length: 13 amino acids. CDR3 amino acids: CASSLGQVQPQHF. The DNA for the CDR3 is TGTGCCAGCAGCCTGGGACAGGTTCAGCCCCAGCATTTT.

The chain is built from TRBV4-2 and TRBJ1-6; TRBD1 matches 7 bases. Per germline, CDR1 LGHNA and CDR2 YNFKEQ. The CDR3 sequence is 15 residues long. Unmatched junction bases numbered 8, after V lost 0 bases and J lost 12 bases. The CDR3 spells CASSQDLRGKGPLHF. DNA for the CDR3: TGTGCCAGCAGCCAAGATCTCAGGGGGAAGGGACCCCTCCACTTT.

This chain links TRBV20-1 with TRBJ1-2; 10 bases are a match to TRBD1. V shed 5 bases and J 6 bases; nucleotides not matched to a gene: 9. Germline V gene sequence: CDR1 DFQATT, CDR2 SNEGSKA (reference sequence). The CDR3 runs to 14 residues. The CDR3 reads CSARPGTGVDGYTF. The CDR3 nucleotides read TGCAGTGCTCGTCCCGGGACAGGGGTGGATGGCTACACCTTC.

In this sample, this clonotype turned up a few times. The chain joins TRBV6-5 to TRBJ2-1; 10 bases are a match to TRBD2. Per germline, CDR1 MNHEY and CDR2 SVGAGI. The V gene end was trimmed by 2 bases and the J gene end by 7 bases; junction bases not matched to a gene: 8. This CDR3 comprises 16 residues. The CDR3, as DNA: TGTGCCAGCAGTTACCACGGGACTAGCGTAGAGAATGAGCAGTTCTTC. This gives the protein CASSYHGTSVENEQFF.